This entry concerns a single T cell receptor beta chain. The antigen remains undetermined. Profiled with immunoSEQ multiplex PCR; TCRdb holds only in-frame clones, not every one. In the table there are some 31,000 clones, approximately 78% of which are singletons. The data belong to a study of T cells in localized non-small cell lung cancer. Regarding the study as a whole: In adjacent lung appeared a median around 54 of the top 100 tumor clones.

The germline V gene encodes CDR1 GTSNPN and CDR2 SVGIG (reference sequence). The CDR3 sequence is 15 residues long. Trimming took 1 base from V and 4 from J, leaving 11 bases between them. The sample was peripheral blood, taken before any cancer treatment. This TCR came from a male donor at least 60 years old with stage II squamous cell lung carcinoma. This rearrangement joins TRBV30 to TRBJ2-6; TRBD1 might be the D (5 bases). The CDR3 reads CAWSGQSAGANVLTF. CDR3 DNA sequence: TGTGCCTGGAGTGGACAGTCAGCGGGGGCCAACGTCCTGACTTTC.